This TCR beta chain was recovered during a study of monozygotic twins with inflammatory bowel disease. Study-level points and caveats: TCRbeta diversity (inverse Simpson) was lower in IBD patients than in healthy co-twins.

The TCR libraries each used total RNA (roughly 4,000 ng per library). Template switching appended UMIs that held a 6-nucleotide sample barcode. TCRalpha and TCRbeta cDNA underwent two nested PCRs of around 15 and 10 cycles. TCRdb reprocessed the 5' RACE reads and stores each CDR3 protein as one record, lacking DNA. The sample totals 300,000 to 450,000 distinct CDR3 sequences. CDR3 size: 16 residues. Germline V gene sequence: CDR1 SGHTA, CDR2 FQGNSA. A remark on this clonotype: No antigen is known for it.

This clonotype was obtained from a human donor with ulcerative colitis or Crohn's disease, or a healthy co-twin of an affected twin (not recorded which). The sequenced material came from blood. This chain joins TRBV7-2 and TRBJ1-5; TCRdb returns TRBD1, unconfirmable since there is no DNA. CDR3 sequence: CASSRNRGGSNQPQHF. Using reference TRBV7-2 and TRBJ1-5 for the parts outside the CDR3, the full variable domain is GAGVSQSPSNKVTEKGKDVELRCDPISGHTALYWYRQSLGQGLEFLIYFQGNSAPDKSGLPSDRFSAERTGGSVSTLTIQRTQQEDSAVYLCASSRNRGGSNQPQHFGDGTRLSIL.